One T cell receptor (beta chain) is described in this entry. These data belong to a study of shared clonotypes between healthy human individuals. Unmatched junction bases numbered 6, after V lost 6 bases and J lost 4 bases. The CDR3 runs 14 residues. Germline CDR1 and CDR2: SNHLY and FYNNEI. Deep was the level at which the assay was run. Under the authors' procedure: From ImmunoSEQ came sequences covering only the junction and carrying no quality scores, so filtering differed. Assay used: immunoSEQ multiplex PCR; TCRdb lists only in-frame clones, some missing. V, J and clone size were drawn from that table, and D and trimming were deduced from the DNA. Of hundreds of thousands of clones listed, approximately 96% are singletons. Terminally differentiated effector memory CD45RA+ cells were left out of the naive CD8 fraction, which was CD45RO-negative and positively selected for CCR7.

The sequence was obtained from a woman younger than 45 in good health. V and J are TRBV2 and TRBJ1-1; 9 positions match TRBD1. The sequenced sample was naive CD8+ T cells sorted from blood. The CDR3 protein is CASSDTGGLTEAFF. For the CDR3, the DNA is TGTGCCAGCAGCGATACAGGGGGCCTCACTGAAGCTTTCTTT.